This T cell receptor beta chain was identified in a study of cytomegalovirus exposure and HLA in healthy donors. The CDR3 length is 14 residues. CDR1 is SNHLY and CDR2 is FYNNEI in the germline V gene. Trimming took 10 bases from V and 4 from J, leaving 19 bases between them. A multiplex PCR was run with 60 Vbeta primers and 13 Jbeta primers. Profiled with immunoSEQ multiplex PCR; TCRdb holds only in-frame clones, not every one. The sample holds some 170,000 clones, 75% to 90% seen once. This chain connects TRBV2 to TRBJ1-2; D gene ambiguous. The sequence came from a girl aged 2-10 years in good health and CMV-seropositive. The sequenced material came from PBMCs. CDR3 bases: TGTGCCACCAGAAAGAGGGTACCGGCCTATGGCTACACCTTC. Its protein is CATRKRVPAYGYTF.